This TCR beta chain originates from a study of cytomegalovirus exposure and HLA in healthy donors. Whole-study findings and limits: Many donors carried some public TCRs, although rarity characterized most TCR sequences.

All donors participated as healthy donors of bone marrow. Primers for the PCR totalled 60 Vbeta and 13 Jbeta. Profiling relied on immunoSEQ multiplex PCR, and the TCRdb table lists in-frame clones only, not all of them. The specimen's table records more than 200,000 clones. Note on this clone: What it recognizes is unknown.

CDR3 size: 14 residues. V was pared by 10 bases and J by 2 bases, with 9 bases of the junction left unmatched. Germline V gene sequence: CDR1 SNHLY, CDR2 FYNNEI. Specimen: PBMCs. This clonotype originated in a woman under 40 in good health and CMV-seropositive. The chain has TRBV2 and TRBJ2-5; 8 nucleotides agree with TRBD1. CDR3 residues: CAISLNRGQETQYF. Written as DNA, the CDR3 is TGTGCCATTTCGTTAAACAGGGGGCAAGAGACCCAGTACTTC.